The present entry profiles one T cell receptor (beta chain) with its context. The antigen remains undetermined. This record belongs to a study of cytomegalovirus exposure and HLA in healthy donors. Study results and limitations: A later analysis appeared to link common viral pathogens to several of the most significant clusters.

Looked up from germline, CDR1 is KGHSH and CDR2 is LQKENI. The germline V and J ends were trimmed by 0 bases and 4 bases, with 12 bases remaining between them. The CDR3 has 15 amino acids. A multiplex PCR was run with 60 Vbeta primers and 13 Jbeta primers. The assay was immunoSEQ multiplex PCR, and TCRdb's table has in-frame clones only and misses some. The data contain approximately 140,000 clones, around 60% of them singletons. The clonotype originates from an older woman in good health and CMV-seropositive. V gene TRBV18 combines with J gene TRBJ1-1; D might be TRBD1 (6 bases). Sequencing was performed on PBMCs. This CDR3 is CASSPPWGLGTEAFF. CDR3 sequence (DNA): TGTGCCAGCTCACCACCGTGGGGGCTTGGCACTGAAGCTTTCTTT.